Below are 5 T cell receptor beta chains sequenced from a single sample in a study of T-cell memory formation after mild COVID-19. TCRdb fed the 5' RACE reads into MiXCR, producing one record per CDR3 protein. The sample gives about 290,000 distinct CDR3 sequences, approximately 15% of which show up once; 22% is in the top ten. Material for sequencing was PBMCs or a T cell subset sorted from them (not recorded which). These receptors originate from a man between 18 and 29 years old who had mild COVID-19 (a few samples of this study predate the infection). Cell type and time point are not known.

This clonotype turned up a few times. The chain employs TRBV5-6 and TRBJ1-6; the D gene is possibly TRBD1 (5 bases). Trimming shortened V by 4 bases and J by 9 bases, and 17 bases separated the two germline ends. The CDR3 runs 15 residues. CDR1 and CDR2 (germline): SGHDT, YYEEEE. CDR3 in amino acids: CASSPVDSVVSPLHF. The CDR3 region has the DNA TGTGCCAGCAGCCCGGTTGACAGTGTGGTTTCACCCCTCCACTTT.

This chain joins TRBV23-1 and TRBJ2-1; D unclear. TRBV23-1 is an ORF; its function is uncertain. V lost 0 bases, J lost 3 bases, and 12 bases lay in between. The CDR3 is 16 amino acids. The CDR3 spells CASSQSWQRNYNEQFF. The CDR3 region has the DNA TGCGCCAGCAGTCAATCTTGGCAGCGCAACTACAATGAGCAGTTCTTC.

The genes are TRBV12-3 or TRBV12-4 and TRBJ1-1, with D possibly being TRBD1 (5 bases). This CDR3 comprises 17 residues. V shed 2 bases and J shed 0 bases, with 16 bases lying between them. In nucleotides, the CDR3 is TGTGCCAGCAGTTTACGGCAGGGAATACTCATGAACACTGAAGCTTTCTTT. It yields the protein CASSLRQGILMNTEAFF.

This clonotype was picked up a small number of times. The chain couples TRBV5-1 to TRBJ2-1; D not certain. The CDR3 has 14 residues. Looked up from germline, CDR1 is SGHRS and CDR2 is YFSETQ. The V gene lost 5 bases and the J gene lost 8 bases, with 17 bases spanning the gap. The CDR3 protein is CASSWVGVSDEQFF. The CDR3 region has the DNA TGCGCCAGCAGTTGGGTTGGGGTGTCCGATGAGCAGTTCTTC.

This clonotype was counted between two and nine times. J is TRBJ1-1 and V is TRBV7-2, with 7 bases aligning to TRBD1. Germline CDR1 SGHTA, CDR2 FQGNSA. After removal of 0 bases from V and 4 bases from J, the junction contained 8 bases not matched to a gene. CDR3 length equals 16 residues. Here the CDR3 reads CASSLATGRLGTEAFF. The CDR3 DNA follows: TGTGCCAGCAGCTTAGCGACAGGGAGGTTGGGCACTGAAGCTTTCTTT.